One and the same sample provided the 26 T cell receptor beta chains below, sequenced in a study of blood T cells in healthy people across ages (dated by TCRdb to the mid-2010s). Library method: 5' RACE. The data were produced on an Illumina HiSeq 2500. A second PCR of roughly 6 to 11 cycles was run with a J-beta primer mix and a sample-barcoded 5' primer. Using fastp trimming at Q25 and MiXCR clonotype assembly, TCRdb reanalyzed the public sequencing data and kept in-frame beta chains. Rows are combined by CDR3 protein, so each entry shows the most common genes and DNA. This sample gives about 700,000 distinct CDR3 sequences in total; about a third of them show up just once. The ten top clones hold over 15% of the sample. Sequences were obtained from blood. The origin of the receptors is an elderly woman in good health. Donor details come from another sample of the same person, matched by shared clones.

This clonotype has at least ten counts. This rearrangement joins TRBV5-1 to TRBJ2-1, with D unresolved. Trimming stripped 1 base from V and 4 bases from J, with 9 bases between. This CDR3 spans 14 amino acids. Germline CDR1 reads SGHRS; CDR2 reads YFSETQ. In DNA form, the CDR3 reads TGCGCCAGCAGCTTGACAGAGAGATACAATGAGCAGTTCTTC. Encoded protein: CASSLTERYNEQFF.

This clonotype was picked up many times. The gene calls are TRBV20-1 and TRBJ2-5; D is unclear. Germline loops: CDR1 DFQATT, CDR2 SNEGSKA (reference sequence). Trimming took off 0 bases at V and 5 bases at J, with 7 bases between the two ends. The CDR3 is 12 amino acids. DNA for the CDR3: TGCAGTGCTAGAGATGGAAGGGAGACCCAGTACTTC. Encoded protein: CSARDGRETQYF.

This clonotype was seen at least ten times. The chain joins TRBV15 to TRBJ2-5; D perhaps matches TRBD2 (6 bases). Deletions cut 1 base from V and 4 bases from J, with 10 bases between. CDR1 LNHNV and CDR2 YYDKDF come from the germline V gene (reference sequence). CDR3 length equals 14 residues. Here the CDR3 reads CATSRARGGETQYF. CDR3 nucleotides: TGTGCCACCAGCAGAGCCCGGGGAGGAGAGACCCAGTACTTC.

There are many counts of this clonotype. DNA for the CDR3: TGTGCCAGCAGTCTCCGACTAGCGGGGGCCACAGATACGCAGTATTTT. Translation gives CASSLRLAGATDTQYF. This chain links TRBV27 with TRBJ2-3; TRBD2 aligns across 12 bases. Per the germline V gene, CDR1 is MNHEY and CDR2 is SMNVEV (reference sequence). The CDR3 spans 16 residues. V lost 5 bases to trimming and J lost 2 bases; unmatched junction nucleotides: 5.

At least ten counts were recorded for this clonotype. The J gene is TRBJ1-5, the V gene TRBV6-6; a weak D match, TRBD1 (5 bases). Between the trimmed V and J ends, which lost 7 bases and 7 bases, there was a span of 17 bases. Germline V gene lookup returns CDR1 MNHNY and CDR2 SVGAGI (reference sequence). The CDR3 runs 14 residues. CDR3 sequence (DNA): TGTGCCAGCAAGGGGTCAGGGACGGGGCAGCCCCAGCATTTT. Translation: CASKGSGTGQPQHF.

This clonotype was observed a handful of times. The chain employs TRBV24-1 and TRBJ1-5, with no clear D. The V end was cut by 5 bases, the J end by 2 bases, with 18 bases between. Germline V CDR1 and CDR2: KGHDR, SFDVKD. This CDR3 is built from 17 residues. CDR3 in amino acids: CATSAPLRGGGNQPQHF. The CDR3 nucleotides read TGTGCCACCAGTGCCCCCCTGCGGGGTGGCGGCAATCAGCCCCAGCATTTT.

This clonotype was seen a handful of times. V gene TRBV6-5 combines with J gene TRBJ1-6, with D maybe TRBD1 (6 bases). The V gene's germline CDR1 is MNHEY and CDR2 SVGAGI. The length of the CDR3 is 15 residues. V shed 6 bases and J shed 4 bases, with 13 bases lying between them. CDR3 nucleotide sequence: TGTGCCAGCAGGGCACGACAGGAGTATAATTCACCCCTCCACTTT. This codes for CASRARQEYNSPLHF.

This clonotype has a count of ten or more. J is TRBJ2-5 and V is TRBV30; 10 positions agree with TRBD2. Germline V gene lookup returns CDR1 GTSNPN and CDR2 SVGIG (reference sequence). The CDR3 sequence is 15 residues long. V shed 2 bases and J 4 bases; nucleotides not matched to a gene: 7. CDR3 protein: CAWSRLAGGGETQYF. The CDR3 bases are TGTGCCTGGAGTAGGTTAGCGGGGGGCGGAGAGACCCAGTACTTC.

The chain is built from TRBV9 and TRBJ2-5; no clear D gene. CDR3 length equals 15 residues. V was clipped by 0 bases and J by 1 base, with 10 bases between them. CDR1 SGDLS and CDR2 YYNGEE come from the germline V gene. The CDR3 DNA reads TGTGCCAGCAGCGTAGAGCCTGTGGGCCAAGAGACCCAGTACTTC. Translated, it gives CASSVEPVGQETQYF.

This clonotype was seen many times. The junction departs from the called germline gene at one end, perhaps through a read error. The V and J genes are TRBV7-2 and TRBJ2-1, with 7 bases matching TRBD1. The CDR3 is 14 residues long. The germline V gene has CDR1 SGHTA and CDR2 FQGNSA. DNA for the CDR3: TGTGCCAGCAGTTTAGTGGGACAGTACAATGAGCAGTTCTTC. It encodes CASSLVGQYNEQFF. The entire variable domain, with the rest obtained from reference TRBV7-2 and TRBJ2-1, is as follows: GAGVSQSPSNKVTEKGKDVELRCDPISGHTALYWYRQSLGQGLEFLIYFQGNSAPDKSGLPSDRFSAERTGGSVSTLTIQRTQQEDSAVYLCASSLVGQYNEQFFGPGTRLTVL.

As regards this clonotype: The conserved phenylalanine or tryptophan is not found at the CDR3 terminus, so this likely reflects a read error. This chain connects TRBV5-1 to TRBJ1-2; D gene uncertain. V lost 4 bases and J lost 8, with 15 bases in between. Germline loops: CDR1 SGHRS, CDR2 YFSETQ. This CDR3 is built from 13 residues. This CDR3 reads CASSLHLTEGYTS. The CDR3 coding sequence is TGCGCCAGCAGCCTGCACTTGACGGAAGGCTACACCTCC.

This clonotype was seen repeatedly, ten times or more. V usage is TRBV24-1 and J usage is TRBJ2-7, with 13 bases identical to TRBD2. The trim removed 5 bases at V and 0 bases at J, leaving 9 bases unmatched. The CDR3 totals 18 residues. CDR1 KGHDR and CDR2 SFDVKD come from the germline V gene. The CDR3 DNA reads TGTGCCACCAGTGGGTGGGGACTAGCGGGGACCTTCTCCTACGAGCAGTACTTC. Translation: CATSGWGLAGTFSYEQYF.

This clonotype was recorded many times. The chain joins TRBV15 to TRBJ2-7, with 7 nucleotides matching TRBD1. J was trimmed by 2 bases and V by 3 bases; bases with no gene match: 4. Germline V CDR1 and CDR2: LNHNV, YYDKDF (reference sequence). CDR3 size: 14 residues. CDR3 amino acids: CATSSDRVTYEQYF. The CDR3 DNA follows: TGTGCCACCAGCAGTGACAGGGTAACCTACGAGCAGTACTTC. Based on the CDR3 plus reference TRBV15 and TRBJ2-7, the full variable domain is DAMVIQNPRYQVTQFGKPVTLSCSQTLNHNVMYWYQQKSSQAPKLLFHYYDKDFNNEADTPDNFQSRRPNTSFCFLDIRSPGLGDTAMYLCATSSDRVTYEQYFGPGTRLTVT.

This clonotype was counted many times. J is TRBJ1-4 and V is TRBV20-1, with D maybe TRBD1 (5 bases). Germline V gene data show CDR1 as DFQATT and CDR2 as SNEGSKA (reference sequence). The length of the CDR3 is 13 residues. With 2 bases removed from V and 8 bases from J, the gap between germline ends came to 12 bases. The CDR3 nucleotides read TGCAGTGCTAGATCAGGGTCAGGAGAAAAACTGTTTTTT. Protein: CSARSGSGEKLFF.

This clonotype was detected once. The chain recombines TRBV6-5 with TRBJ2-1; D is possibly TRBD2 (6 bases). CDR3 length equals 16 residues. Germline assignment: CDR1 MNHEY and CDR2 SVGAGI. V was pared by 0 bases and J by 5 bases, with 14 bases between. This chain's CDR3 is CASSYSKTGLNNEQFF. CDR3 DNA sequence: TGTGCCAGCAGTTACTCGAAAACGGGACTGAACAATGAGCAGTTCTTC.

The chain couples TRBV13 to TRBJ1-5; the D gene is possibly TRBD1 (5 bases). Trimming removed 5 bases from V and 4 bases from J, with 18 bases in between. Germline V gives CDR1 PRHDT, CDR2 FYEKMQ (reference sequence). The CDR3 sequence is 16 residues long. CDR3 in DNA: TGTGCCAGCAGCCCAAATCCGCCGGGGGAGAATCAGCCCCAGCATTTT. As protein: CASSPNPPGENQPQHF.

The genes are TRBV24-1 and TRBJ2-3, with TRBD2 matching over 10 bases. Germline V lookup: CDR1 KGHDR, CDR2 SFDVKD. The length of the CDR3 is 14 residues. V lost 9 bases to trimming and J lost 4 bases; unmatched junction nucleotides: 6. CDR3 in DNA: TGTGCCACCTCCTTAGCGGGGGGCGCAGATACGCAGTATTTT. It translates to CATSLAGGADTQYF.

This clonotype was seen at least ten times. The rearrangement uses TRBV12-3 or TRBV12-4 and TRBJ2-7, with D possibly called TRBD1 or TRBD2 (5 bases each). Trimming removed 3 bases at V and 6 bases at J, with 12 bases between. This CDR3 is built from 13 residues. In nucleotides, the CDR3 is TGTGCCAGCAGTTTGGGGCGAGGGGTCGAGCAGTACTTC. As protein: CASSLGRGVEQYF.

This clonotype was observed many times. The V gene is TRBV3-1, the J gene TRBJ2-1; D may be TRBD1 or TRBD2 (5 bases each). CDR1 LGHDT and CDR2 YNNKEL come from the germline V gene (reference sequence). The V end lost 5 bases, the J end lost 14 bases, and 16 bases lay between the germline ends. The CDR3 sequence is 12 residues long. The CDR3 DNA follows: TGTGCCAGCAGCTCTGGGACGGGTGGGAAGTTCTTC. Encoded protein: CASSSGTGGKFF.

The chain joins TRBV12-3 or TRBV12-4 to TRBJ2-1; tentative D call: TRBD2 (6 bases). Deletions cut 0 bases from V and 6 bases from J, with 12 bases between. The CDR3 is 15 residues long. CDR3 sequence (DNA): TGTGCCAGCAGTTTAGCGCTGTCGGGGGTCAATGAGCAGTTCTTC. Translating gives CASSLALSGVNEQFF.

This clonotype was found many times. CDR3 in DNA: TGTGCCAGCAGCTTGACAGGGTGGGACGAGCAGTACTTC. Residues: CASSLTGWDEQYF. V is TRBV5-6 and J is TRBJ2-7, with D perhaps matching TRBD1 (6 bases). The CDR3 length is 13 residues. From germline, CDR1 is SGHDT and CDR2 YYEEEE. V was cut by 1 base and J by 5 bases, with 10 bases left in between.

This clonotype appeared once. A clone one base away is much larger, so this may be a read error. This sequence joins TRBV29-1 and TRBJ1-5; D is unclear. The V gene's germline CDR1 is SQVTM and CDR2 ANQGSEA. V lost 7 bases and J 2 bases, leaving 12 bases between the germline ends. This CDR3 has 13 amino acids. CDR3 nucleotide sequence: TGCAGCGCCTCGGCCGCAGGCAATCAGCCCCAGCATTTT. Its protein product is CSASAAGNQPQHF. The whole variable domain, filled in from reference TRBV29-1 and TRBJ1-5, reads SAVISQKPSRDICQRGTSLTIQCQVDSQVTMMFWYRQQPGQSLTLIATANQGSEATYESGFVIDKFPISRPNLTFSTLTVSNMSPEDSSIYLCSASAAGNQPQHFGDGTRLSIL.

In this sample, this clonotype turned up many times. The J gene is TRBJ2-7, the V gene TRBV20-1; TRBD1 or TRBD2 may be the D gene (5 bases each). The CDR3 length is 14 residues. Trimming pared 5 bases from V and 5 bases from J, leaving 19 bases between. Germline lookup yields CDR1 DFQATT and CDR2 SNEGSKA (reference sequence). CDR3 loop: CSAGRDRPPNEQYF. The CDR3 region has the DNA TGCAGTGCTGGCCGGGACCGACCACCCAACGAGCAGTACTTC.

This clonotype was found a few times. V gene TRBV2 combines with J gene TRBJ1-2; 9 positions match TRBD1. V lost 5 bases, J lost 3 bases, and 10 bases stayed unmatched. The CDR3 contains 16 residues. The V gene's germline CDR1 is SNHLY and CDR2 FYNNEI. CDR3 sequence reads: CASSPAGTGIYYGYTF. The CDR3 region has the DNA TGTGCCAGCAGTCCTGCCGGGACAGGGATATACTATGGCTACACCTTC. The full variable domain, its missing parts supplied by reference TRBV2 and TRBJ1-2, is EPEVTQTPSHQVTQMGQEVILRCVPISNHLYFYWYRQILGQKVEFLVSFYNNEISEKSEIFDDQFSVERPDGSNFTLKIRSTKLEDSAMYFCASSPAGTGIYYGYTFGSGTRLTVV.

This clonotype occurred many times. In DNA, the CDR3 is TGTGCCAGCAGCTTAGCACCACTAGCGGGGGACCAGTATTTT. It encodes CASSLAPLAGDQYF. This chain joins TRBV7-2 and TRBJ2-3; 11 nucleotides agree with TRBD2. V shed 0 bases and J 12 bases; nucleotides not matched to a gene: 5. This CDR3 is built from 14 residues. Germline CDR1 and CDR2: SGHTA and FQGNSA.

In its sample, this clonotype was seen a few times. This chain joins TRBV6-1 and TRBJ2-5; 7 bases fit TRBD1. Trimming at V came to 7 bases and at J to 5 bases, leaving 10 bases not matched to a gene. Germline V gives CDR1 MNHNS, CDR2 SASEGT. This CDR3 has 14 amino acids. Written as DNA, the CDR3 is TGTGCCAGCACGGACCCGACAGGGTTTGAGACCCAGTACTTC. Protein sequence: CASTDPTGFETQYF.